What follows is one T cell receptor beta chain and its context. This sample is part of a study of CD8 T cells in Susac syndrome. With 6 bases clipped from V and 1 base from J, the junction kept 6 bases outside the gene matches. In germline, CDR1 is MNHEY, CDR2 SVGAGI. The CDR3 is made up of 15 amino acids. Sequencing of TCR beta, carried out with a high-throughput approach, was applied to CD8+ and CD4+ T cells from the blood. It was with random hexamers that roughly 0.5 to 1 ug RNA was reverse transcribed. Across 54 Vbeta and 13 Jbeta, TCR beta CDR3 was amplified with immunoSEQ multiplex PCR. In TCRdb, the immunoSEQ multiplex PCR reads were re-called with MiXCR into one record per CDR3 protein. The table records under 350,000 distinct CDR3 sequences, around 90% of them present only once.

Specimen: CD4+ T cells from PBMCs. The TCR comes from a human donor with multiple sclerosis. The V call is TRBV6-5, the J call TRBJ1-1; 9 positions match TRBD1. The CDR3 bases are TGTGCCAGCAGCAACCTGGGACAGGGGAACACTGAAGCTTTCTTT. It specifies CASSNLGQGNTEAFF.